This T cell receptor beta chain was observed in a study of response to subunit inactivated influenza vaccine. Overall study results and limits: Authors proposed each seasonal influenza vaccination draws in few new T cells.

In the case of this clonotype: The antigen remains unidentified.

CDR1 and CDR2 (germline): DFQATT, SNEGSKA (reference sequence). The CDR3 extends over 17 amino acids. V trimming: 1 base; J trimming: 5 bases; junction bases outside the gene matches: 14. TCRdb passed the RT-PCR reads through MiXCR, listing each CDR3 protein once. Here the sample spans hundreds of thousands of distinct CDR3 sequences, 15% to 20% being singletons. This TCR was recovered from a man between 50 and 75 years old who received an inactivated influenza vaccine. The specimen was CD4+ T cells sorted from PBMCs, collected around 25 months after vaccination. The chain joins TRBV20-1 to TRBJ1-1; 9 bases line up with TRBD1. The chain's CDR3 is CSARGQVYRQGGTEAFF. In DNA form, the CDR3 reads TGCAGTGCTAGAGGTCAAGTCTACCGACAGGGGGGGACTGAAGCTTTCTTT.